This T cell receptor (beta chain) was identified in a study of siplizumab effects on memory and regulatory T cells. Notes on the study in general: Siplizumab cultures yielded proliferating Tregs whose suppressive function was not confirmed. Mappable alloreactive CD4+ clones averaged around 74% Treg-derived with siplizumab versus 26.9% in controls. Unstimulated subsets captured only a minor fraction of alloreactive clones.

About this clone: Its antigen is currently unknown.

The study took a few donor pairs, and their unstimulated naive, memory, effector memory and TEMRA subsets were sequenced. Germline assignment: CDR1 SNHLY and CDR2 FYNNEI. There are 15 residues in the CDR3. The V and J ends lost 5 bases and 7 bases respectively, with 15 bases between them. Sequencing was performed with immunoSEQ multiplex PCR; in TCRdb, only in-frame clones are kept and a portion is missing. The repertoire consists of over 50,000 clones, with over 80% occurring once and the leading ten covering roughly 3.8%. The specimen was memory CD4+ T cells sorted from blood. The sequence came from a human donor in good health. V usage is TRBV2 and J usage is TRBJ1-6; a weak D match, TRBD1 (5 bases). CDR3 region: CASSSLRGENSPLHF. The CDR3 coding sequence is TGTGCCAGCAGTAGCCTGCGGGGGGAGAATTCACCCCTCCACTTT.